This T cell receptor (beta chain) emerged from a study of tumor-infiltrating lymphocytes in localized non-small cell lung cancer. TCRdb's table, derived via immunoSEQ multiplex PCR, lists solely in-frame clones and lacks some. The table shows about 14,000 clones, with around 75% occurring only once. This CDR3 contains 15 residues. Looked up from germline, CDR1 is SGHTA and CDR2 is FQGNSA. J was trimmed by 9 bases and V by 1 base; bases with no gene match: 11. Sample: lung tumor tissue. The J gene is TRBJ2-5, the V gene TRBV7-2; TRBD2 matches at 7 bases. This TCR was sampled from a human donor with non-small cell lung cancer. CDR3 amino acids: CASSLGSWAGGAQYF. The CDR3 nucleotides read TGTGCCAGCAGCTTAGGCAGCTGGGCTGGGGGGGCCCAGTACTTC. Supplemented by reference TRBV7-2 and TRBJ2-5, the full variable domain reads GAGVSQSPSNKVTEKGKDVELRCDPISGHTALYWYRQSLGQGLEFLIYFQGNSAPDKSGLPSDRFSAERTGGSVSTLTIQRTQQEDSAVYLCASSLGSWAGGAQYFGPGTRLLVL.